A single sample is the source of the 32 T cell receptor beta chains below, sequenced in a study of T-cell reconstitution after alpha-beta-depleted transplantation in children. As it was prepared, the TCRbeta library received unique molecular identifiers. TCRdb re-analysed the PCR reads in MiXCR, keeping a single row per CDR3 protein. The top ten clones hold less than 35% of a sample with some 120,000 distinct CDR3 sequences, around a tenth of them seen once. The material sequenced was PBMCs, taken before TCRalphabeta/CD19-depleted stem cell transplant. These receptors were obtained from a boy younger than 10 with acute lymphoblastic leukemia, due to receive a stem cell transplant.

A few counts support this clonotype. The chain carries TRBV11-3 and TRBJ2-1; TRBD2 agrees at 7 bases. CDR3 size: 16 residues. J lost 4 bases, V lost 4 bases, and 10 bases had no gene match. Germline CDR1 reads SGHNT; CDR2 reads YENEEA. CDR3 bases: TGTGCCAGCAGCTCTCTGCGGGGCGGGGGTTACAATGAGCAGTTCTTC. It is translated as CASSSLRGGGYNEQFF.

This clonotype was recorded many times. V and J are TRBV20-1 and TRBJ1-1; a possible D gene is TRBD1 (5 bases). Trimming took 6 bases from V and 0 from J, leaving 14 bases between them. In germline, CDR1 is DFQATT, CDR2 SNEGSKA (reference sequence). The CDR3 extends over 14 amino acids. The CDR3 coding sequence is TGCAGTGCCGTTACGAGGGGAATGAACACTGAAGCTTTCTTT. Translation: CSAVTRGMNTEAFF.

This rearrangement joins TRBV5-5 to TRBJ1-2, with unresolved D. CDR1 and CDR2 from the germline V gene are SGHKS and YYEKEE (reference sequence). CDR3 size: 13 residues. The ends were cut back, 1 base at V and 7 bases at J, with 11 bases in the middle. CDR3 region: CASSLRGFVGYTF. Here the CDR3 DNA reads TGTGCCAGCAGCTTGCGGGGATTTGTTGGCTACACCTTC.

The chain joins TRBV5-1 to TRBJ1-1, with a tentative D call TRBD1 (6 bases). The V gene's germline CDR1 is SGHRS and CDR2 YFSETQ. The V end was cut by 3 bases, the J end by 1 base, with 13 bases between. The CDR3 spans 15 residues. CDR3 sequence (DNA): TGCGCCAGCAGCTCATGGGGGGCTCAGAACACTGAAGCTTTCTTT. It specifies CASSSWGAQNTEAFF.

This clonotype was seen a handful of times. The chain has TRBV18 and TRBJ2-7, with D unclear. Trimming stripped 3 bases from V and 1 base from J, with 13 bases between. From germline, CDR1 is KGHSH and CDR2 LQKENI. The CDR3 sequence is 15 residues long. In DNA form, the CDR3 reads TGTGCCAGCTCACCGGCAAACATTTTATCCTACGAGCAGTACTTC. Translating gives CASSPANILSYEQYF.

In its sample, this clonotype was seen a few times. The rearrangement uses TRBV2 and TRBJ2-7; D possibly corresponds to TRBD2 (5 bases). Germline V lookup: CDR1 SNHLY, CDR2 FYNNEI. With 1 base removed from V and 5 bases from J, the gap between germline ends came to 9 bases. The CDR3 runs 13 residues. The CDR3 region is CASSEGEKDEQYF. CDR3 DNA sequence: TGTGCCAGCAGTGAAGGGGAGAAAGACGAGCAGTACTTC.

The CDR3 nucleotides read TGCAGTGCTCACAGCGGGAGAGTCCGCGAGCAGTACTTC. It specifies CSAHSGRVREQYF. J is TRBJ2-7 and V is TRBV20-1; 8 positions agree with TRBD2. J gave up 6 bases and V 5 bases, and 9 bases lay outside the gene matches. CDR3 length: 13 residues. CDR1 DFQATT and CDR2 SNEGSKA come from the germline V gene (reference sequence).

The CDR3 sequence: CSVASRVADDRAPGEGLFF. The CDR3 bases are TGCAGCGTTGCTTCTAGGGTGGCAGACGACCGGGCCCCTGGAGAAGGGTTGTTTTTT. The chain couples TRBV29-1 to TRBJ1-4; D is uncertain. Germline V gene sequence: CDR1 SQVTM, CDR2 ANQGSEA. The CDR3 contains 19 residues. With 4 bases removed from V and 15 bases from J, the gap between germline ends came to 39 bases.

The chain carries TRBV7-9 and TRBJ2-1; 8 bases line up with TRBD1. This CDR3 is 15 amino acids long. Germline V lookup: CDR1 SEHNR, CDR2 FQNEAQ (reference sequence). With 5 bases clipped from V and 2 bases from J, the junction kept 5 bases outside the gene matches. CDR3 residues: CASSHRDRTYNEQFF. As DNA, the CDR3 is TGTGCCAGCAGCCACCGGGACAGGACCTACAATGAGCAGTTCTTC.

At least ten counts were recorded for this clonotype. The chain recombines TRBV12-3 or TRBV12-4 with TRBJ2-2, with a weak D call TRBD2 (6 bases). This CDR3 spans 14 amino acids. The V end was cut by 6 bases, the J end by 8 bases, with 16 bases between. CDR3 residues: CASSSMRRGGELFF. DNA for the CDR3: TGTGCCAGCAGCTCTATGAGGCGGGGAGGGGAGCTGTTTTTT.

This clonotype was seen more than once but under ten times. The chain joins TRBV20-1 to TRBJ1-6; D is ambiguous. The V end lost 1 base, the J end lost 7 bases, and 11 bases lay between the germline ends. The CDR3 runs 14 residues. The germline V gene has CDR1 DFQATT and CDR2 SNEGSKA (reference sequence). CDR3 nucleotides: TGCAGTGCTAGAGGCGTCCTTGCGAATTCACCCCTCCACTTT. Amino acids: CSARGVLANSPLHF.

This clonotype appeared a few times. The chain has TRBV29-1 and TRBJ1-4; D remains ambiguous. The length of the CDR3 is 13 residues. Between the trimmed V and J ends, which lost 6 bases and 4 bases, there was a span of 12 bases. CDR1 and CDR2 from the germline V gene are SQVTM and ANQGSEA. CDR3 sequence reads: CSVTGKFNEKLFF. CDR3 nucleotides: TGCAGCGTGACCGGGAAATTTAATGAAAAACTGTTTTTT.

This clonotype is labeled medium-sized. The V call is TRBV12-3 or TRBV12-4, the J call TRBJ2-7; possible D gene TRBD1, 5 bases. V gave up 3 bases and J gave up 6 bases, with 12 bases separating them. There are 13 residues in the CDR3. The CDR3, as DNA: TGTGCCAGCAGTTTTGGTGGACATCTCGAGCAGTACTTC. This encodes CASSFGGHLEQYF.

This clonotype was recorded at least ten times. The J gene is TRBJ2-1, the V gene TRBV4-1; 10 bases match TRBD2. Trimming cost V 1 base and J 3 bases; bases outside gene matches: 6. Germline lookup yields CDR1 MGHRA and CDR2 YSYEKL. The CDR3 has 17 residues. CDR3 amino acids: CASSQVMGTSDYNEQFF. In nucleotides, the CDR3 is TGCGCCAGCAGCCAAGTGATGGGGACTAGCGACTACAATGAGCAGTTCTTC.

This clonotype was seen at least ten times. The chain employs TRBV12-3 or TRBV12-4 and TRBJ2-2; tentative D call: TRBD1 (7 bases). Trimming pared 5 bases from V and 0 bases from J, leaving 13 bases between. The CDR3 covers 16 residues. CDR3 protein: CASSPARGANTGELFF. The CDR3 coding sequence is TGTGCCAGCAGTCCCGCCAGGGGGGCGAACACCGGGGAGCTGTTTTTT.

The chain joins TRBV3-1 to TRBJ2-7; TRBD1 aligns across 8 bases. Unmatched junction bases numbered 9, after V lost 4 bases and J lost 4 bases. The V gene's germline CDR1 is LGHDT and CDR2 YNNKEL (reference sequence). The CDR3 length is 15 residues. CDR3 DNA: TGTGCCAGCAGCCTTTCTCAGGGGGCGAGTTACGAGCAGTACTTC. Its translation is CASSLSQGASYEQYF.

This chain links TRBV6-1 with TRBJ1-4; 9 nucleotides align to TRBD1. Germline V gene sequence: CDR1 MNHNS, CDR2 SASEGT. This CDR3 has 15 residues. J was trimmed by 8 bases and V by 6 bases; bases with no gene match: 10. CDR3 sequence reads: CASRGTGRVDEKLFF. Here the CDR3 DNA reads TGTGCCAGCAGGGGGACAGGGAGGGTCGACGAAAAACTGTTTTTT.

This clonotype was observed at least ten times. The CDR3 spells CASSYQQGAGTEAFF. Written as DNA, the CDR3 is TGTGCCAGCAGCTACCAACAGGGGGCCGGCACTGAAGCTTTCTTT. This chain connects TRBV5-6 to TRBJ1-1; 9 bases agree with TRBD1. The V gene's germline CDR1 is SGHDT and CDR2 YYEEEE. Trimming at V came to 3 bases and at J to 4 bases, leaving 7 bases not matched to a gene. The CDR3 length is 15 residues.

The chain combines TRBV12-3 or TRBV12-4 with TRBJ2-4; TRBD1 matches 7 bases. The CDR3 has 18 residues. V lost 3 bases to trimming and J lost 0 bases; unmatched junction nucleotides: 11. The CDR3 DNA reads TGTGCCAGCAGTTTTAGGGGGCTATTGACCTTAGCCAAAAACATTCAGTACTTC. Translation gives CASSFRGLLTLAKNIQYF.

This rearrangement joins TRBV7-9 to TRBJ1-1; the D is unclear. Germline CDR1 and CDR2: SEHNR and FQNEAQ (reference sequence). The CDR3 loop spans 15 amino acids. V was cut by 5 bases and J by 3 bases, with 16 bases left in between. CDR3 sequence reads: CASSRRVISDTEAFF. The DNA of the CDR3 is TGTGCCAGCAGCCGCCGGGTAATATCGGACACTGAAGCTTTCTTT.

This clonotype was seen many times. The DNA of the CDR3 is TGTGCCAGCAGTTCCCCCCGGGGGGTGTGGGGCACAGATACGCAGTATTTT. Encoded protein: CASSSPRGVWGTDTQYF. J is TRBJ2-3 and V is TRBV12-3 or TRBV12-4, with 7 bases identical to TRBD2. V shed 4 bases, J shed 1 base, and the junction held 11 bases outside the gene matches. This CDR3 contains 17 residues.

This clonotype was counted a few times. The chain couples TRBV4-2 to TRBJ2-1, with TRBD2 identical over 8 bases. The junction had 4 bases not matched to a gene; V was cut back by 0 bases and J by 3 bases. Germline V gene sequence: CDR1 LGHNA, CDR2 YNFKEQ. The CDR3 contains 16 residues. CDR3 residues: CASSQDPAGGYNEQFF. The CDR3 DNA follows: TGTGCCAGCAGCCAAGATCCGGCGGGAGGCTACAATGAGCAGTTCTTC.

As concerns this clonotype: Its ends do not fully match the called genes, so a read error is possible. This chain connects TRBV13 to TRBJ2-1; D gene uncertain. There are 15 residues in the CDR3. CDR1 PRHDT and CDR2 FYEKMQ come from the germline V gene (reference sequence). This CDR3 reads CACSFGRSSYNEQFF. For the CDR3, the DNA is TGTGCCTGCAGCTTTGGGCGGAGCTCCTACAATGAGCAGTTCTTC.

The sample holds one count of this clonotype. The rearrangement links TRBV7-3 to TRBJ2-2; no reliable D call. The germline V gene has CDR1 SGHTA and CDR2 FQGTGA. V was clipped by 5 bases and J by 9 bases, with 13 bases between them. This CDR3 is built from 13 residues. In DNA form, the CDR3 reads TGTGCCAGCAGCAATTTACACGGCCGGGAGCTGTTTTTT. Residues: CASSNLHGRELFF.

In regard to this clonotype: This could be a read error, since a much larger clone is one nucleotide away. J is TRBJ2-2 and V is TRBV20-1, with TRBD2 identical over 10 bases. This CDR3 has 17 amino acids. Germline V gene lookup returns CDR1 DFQATT and CDR2 SNEGSKA (reference sequence). Here the CDR3 DNA reads TGCAGTACTAGAGATCAGGGGACTAGCGATAACACCGGGGAGCTGTTTTTT. Translated, it gives CSTRDQGTSDNTGELFF.

This clonotype was detected many times. V and J are TRBV12-3 or TRBV12-4 and TRBJ2-1; no clear D. V lost 8 bases, J lost 7 bases, and 9 bases lay in between. There are 11 residues in the CDR3. In DNA form, the CDR3 reads TGTGCCAGCTCCTACATGAATGAGCAGTTCTTC. Protein sequence: CASSYMNEQFF.

This clonotype was detected only a few times. The V call is TRBV7-6, the J call TRBJ1-2; no firm D call. In germline, CDR1 is SGHVS, CDR2 FNYEAQ. CDR3 size: 12 residues. V lost 1 base, J lost 8 bases, and 8 bases lay in between. The CDR3 nucleotides read TGTGCCAGCAGCTTAGGATCGTCGGGCTACACCTTC. This encodes CASSLGSSGYTF.

Many counts were recorded for this clonotype. V and J are TRBV7-6 and TRBJ2-3; 10 bases line up with TRBD1. The germline V gene encodes CDR1 SGHVS and CDR2 FNYEAQ. The CDR3 length is 16 residues. J was trimmed by 2 bases and V by 3 bases; bases with no gene match: 5. The CDR3 loop reads CASSLAGTGVTDTQYF. CDR3 bases: TGTGCCAGCAGCTTGGCCGGGACAGGGGTCACAGATACGCAGTATTTT.

This clonotype has only a few counts. The gene calls are TRBV12-3 or TRBV12-4 and TRBJ2-3; 7 bases match TRBD2. V trimming: 6 bases; J trimming: 4 bases; junction bases outside the gene matches: 10. CDR3 size: 15 residues. The CDR3 protein is CASSALAVRADTQYF. The DNA for the CDR3 is TGTGCCAGCAGCGCTCTAGCGGTAAGGGCAGATACGCAGTATTTT.

This clonotype came up a few times. The chain combines TRBV29-1 with TRBJ1-5; 7 bases agree with TRBD1. CDR1 is SQVTM and CDR2 is ANQGSEA in the germline V gene. This CDR3 has 15 amino acids. Trimming cost V 5 bases and J 2 bases; bases outside gene matches: 9. This CDR3 is CSVSEGAMGNQPQHF. Written as DNA, the CDR3 is TGCAGCGTTAGTGAGGGGGCAATGGGCAATCAGCCCCAGCATTTT.

Details on this clonotype: A much larger clone differs by one base, so this may be a read error. This chain links TRBV7-8 with TRBJ2-1; D might be TRBD1 or TRBD2, each matching 5 bases. The germline gives CDR1 SGHVS, CDR2 FQNEAQ. The CDR3 consists of 16 residues. The CDR3 here is CAGSSRVGVWDNEQFF. Here the CDR3 DNA reads TGTGCCGGCAGCTCACGAGTGGGGGTTTGGGACAATGAGCAGTTCTTC.

This clonotype showed up many times. This chain joins TRBV20-1 and TRBJ2-1; TRBD1 matches 8 bases. In germline, CDR1 is DFQATT, CDR2 SNEGSKA (reference sequence). The CDR3 totals 13 residues. J gave up 5 bases and V 8 bases, and 8 bases lay outside the gene matches. CDR3 in amino acids: CSRYRGSNNEQFF. The CDR3 coding sequence is TGCAGTCGCTACAGGGGGTCAAACAATGAGCAGTTCTTC.